The clone carrying this T cell receptor (beta chain) occurred many times. At one end, the junction sequence differs from germline, possibly due to a read error. RNA transcripts served as the template for amplifying TCR beta CDR3 regions. RT-PCR in the first round (using the HTBI primer set) targeted the TCR CDR3. From the multiplex PCR reads, TCRdb called clonotypes with MiXCR, one entry per CDR3 protein. The sample includes approximately 510,000 distinct CDR3 sequences, 46% of them seen just once. The data are from a study of T cells in Graves' hyperthyroidism and ophthalmopathy. The germline V gene encodes CDR1 SQVTM and CDR2 ANQGSEA. The length of the CDR3 is 12 residues. Diagnoses used clinical symptoms, serum thyroxine and TRAb, thyroid ultrasound and orbital computed tomography.

The sequence derives from an adult woman with Graves' disease, either hyperthyroidism or ophthalmopathy (not recorded which). This chain joins TRBV29-1 and TRBJ1-1; D perhaps matches TRBD1 (5 bases). The specimen was peripheral blood or thyroid tissue (not recorded which). CDR3 region: CSVEDRNTEAFF. The CDR3 coding sequence is TGCAGCGTGGAAGACAGGAACACTGAAGCTTTCTTT.